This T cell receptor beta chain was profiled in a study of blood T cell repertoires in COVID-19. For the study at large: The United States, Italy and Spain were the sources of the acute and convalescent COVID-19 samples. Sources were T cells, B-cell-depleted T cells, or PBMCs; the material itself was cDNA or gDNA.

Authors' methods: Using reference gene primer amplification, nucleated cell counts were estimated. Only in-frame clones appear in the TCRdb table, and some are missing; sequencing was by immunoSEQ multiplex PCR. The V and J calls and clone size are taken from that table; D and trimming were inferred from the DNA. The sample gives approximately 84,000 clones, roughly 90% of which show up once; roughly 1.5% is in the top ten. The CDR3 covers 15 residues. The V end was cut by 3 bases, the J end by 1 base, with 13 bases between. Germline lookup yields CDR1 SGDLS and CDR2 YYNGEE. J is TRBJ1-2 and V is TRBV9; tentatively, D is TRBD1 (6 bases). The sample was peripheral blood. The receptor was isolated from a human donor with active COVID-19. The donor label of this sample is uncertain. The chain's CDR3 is CASSERGYDNYGYTF. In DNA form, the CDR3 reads TGTGCCAGCAGCGAGAGGGGGTACGATAACTATGGCTACACCTTC.